This entry is about one TCR beta chain. Its antigen is still unknown. This sample stems from a study of cytomegalovirus exposure and HLA in healthy donors. Study findings and constraints: Information on immune exposure was restricted to one variable (CMV serostatus). Reportedly, HLA-A and HLA-B alleles of most subjects were accurately predicted from TCR beta. At a 0.05 false discovery rate, a later analysis found about 17,000 TCR beta sequences to be associated with HLA alleles.

Germline CDR1 KGHSH, CDR2 LQKENI. Trimming removed 3 bases from V and 4 bases from J, with 10 bases in between. There are 13 residues in the CDR3. The PCR ran on 60 Vbeta and 13 Jbeta primers. Profiling relied on immunoSEQ multiplex PCR, and the TCRdb table lists in-frame clones only, not all of them. The data show about 73,000 clones, 75% seen once. This TCR was sampled from a man aged 70 or older in good health and CMV-seronegative. This sequence joins TRBV18 and TRBJ2-7, with D unresolved. Material for sequencing was PBMCs. DNA of the CDR3: TGTGCCAGCTCACCCCCTGAGCCTTACGAGCAGTACTTC. Encoded protein: CASSPPEPYEQYF.